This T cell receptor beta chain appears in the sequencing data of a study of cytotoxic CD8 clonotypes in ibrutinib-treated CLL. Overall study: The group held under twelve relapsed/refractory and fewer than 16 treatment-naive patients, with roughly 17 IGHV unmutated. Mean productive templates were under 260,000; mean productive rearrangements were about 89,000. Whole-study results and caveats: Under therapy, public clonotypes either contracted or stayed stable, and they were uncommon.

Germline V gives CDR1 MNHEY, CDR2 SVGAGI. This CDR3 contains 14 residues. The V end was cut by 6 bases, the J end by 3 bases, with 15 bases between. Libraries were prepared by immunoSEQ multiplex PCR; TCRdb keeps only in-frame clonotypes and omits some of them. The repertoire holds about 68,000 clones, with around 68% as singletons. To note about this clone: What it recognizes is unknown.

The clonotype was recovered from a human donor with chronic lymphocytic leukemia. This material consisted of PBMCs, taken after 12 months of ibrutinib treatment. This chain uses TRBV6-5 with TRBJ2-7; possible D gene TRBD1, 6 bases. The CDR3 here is CASRQEQGYYEQYF. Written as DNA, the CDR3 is TGTGCCAGCAGACAAGAACAGGGCTACTACGAGCAGTACTTC.